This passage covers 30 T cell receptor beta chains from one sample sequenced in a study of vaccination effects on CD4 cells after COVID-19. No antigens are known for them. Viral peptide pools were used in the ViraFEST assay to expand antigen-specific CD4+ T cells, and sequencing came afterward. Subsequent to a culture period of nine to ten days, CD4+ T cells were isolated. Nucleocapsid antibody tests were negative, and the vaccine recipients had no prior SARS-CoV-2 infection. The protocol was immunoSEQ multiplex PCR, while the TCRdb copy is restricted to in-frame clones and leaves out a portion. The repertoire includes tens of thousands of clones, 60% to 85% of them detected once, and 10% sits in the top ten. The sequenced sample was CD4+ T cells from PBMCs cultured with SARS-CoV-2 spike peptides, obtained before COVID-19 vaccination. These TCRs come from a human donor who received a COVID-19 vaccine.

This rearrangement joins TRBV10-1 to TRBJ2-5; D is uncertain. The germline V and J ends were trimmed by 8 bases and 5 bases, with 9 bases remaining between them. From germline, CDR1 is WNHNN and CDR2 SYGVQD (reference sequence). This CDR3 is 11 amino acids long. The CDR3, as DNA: TGCGCCAGCTCTCTGGGGGAGACCCAGTACTTC. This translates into CASSLGETQYF.

As DNA, the CDR3 is TGTGCCAGCAGCTTAACATGGGACACTAGCACAGATACGCAGTATTTT. It encodes CASSLTWDTSTDTQYF. This sequence joins TRBV7-3 and TRBJ2-3; TRBD1 is a possible D gene (6 bases). Germline V gives CDR1 SGHTA, CDR2 FQGTGA. V was clipped by 0 bases and J by 0 bases, with 10 bases between them. The CDR3 length is 16 residues.

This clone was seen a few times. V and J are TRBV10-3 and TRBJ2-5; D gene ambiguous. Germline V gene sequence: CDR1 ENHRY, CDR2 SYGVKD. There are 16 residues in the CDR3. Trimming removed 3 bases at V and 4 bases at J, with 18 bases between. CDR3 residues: CAISDPMGLGVETQYF. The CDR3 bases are TGTGCCATCAGTGATCCCATGGGTTTGGGCGTAGAGACCCAGTACTTC.

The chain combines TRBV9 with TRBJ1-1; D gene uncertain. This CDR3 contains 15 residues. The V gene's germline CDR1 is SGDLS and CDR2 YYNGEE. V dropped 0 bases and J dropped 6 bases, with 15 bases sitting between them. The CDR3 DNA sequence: TGTGCCAGCAGCGTAGCTCAAGGTTCCGATGCTGAAGCTTTCTTT. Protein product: CASSVAQGSDAEAFF. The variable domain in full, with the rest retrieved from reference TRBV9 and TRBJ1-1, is DSGVTQTPKHLITATGQRVTLRCSPRSGDLSVYWYQQSLDQGLQFLIQYYNGEERAKGNILERFSAQQFPDLHSELNLSSLELGDSALYFCASSVAQGSDAEAFFGQGTRLTVV.

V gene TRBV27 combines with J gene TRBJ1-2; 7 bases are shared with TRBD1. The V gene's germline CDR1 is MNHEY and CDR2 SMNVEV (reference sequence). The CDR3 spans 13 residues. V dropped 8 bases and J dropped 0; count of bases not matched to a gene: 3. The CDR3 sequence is CASGGTANYGYTF. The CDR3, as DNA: TGTGCCAGCGGCGGGACAGCTAACTATGGCTACACCTTC.

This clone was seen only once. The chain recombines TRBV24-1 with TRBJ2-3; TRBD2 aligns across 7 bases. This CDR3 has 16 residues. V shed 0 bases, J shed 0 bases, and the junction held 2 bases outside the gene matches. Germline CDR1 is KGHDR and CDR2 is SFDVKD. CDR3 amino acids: CATSDLAGESTDTQYF. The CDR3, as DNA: TGTGCCACCAGTGATTTGGCGGGGGAGAGCACAGATACGCAGTATTTT.

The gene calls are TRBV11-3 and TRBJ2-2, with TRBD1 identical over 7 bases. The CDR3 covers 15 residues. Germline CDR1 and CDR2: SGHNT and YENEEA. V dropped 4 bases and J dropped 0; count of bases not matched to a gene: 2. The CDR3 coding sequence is TGTGCCAGCAGCTCCGGACAGGCGAACACCGGGGAGCTGTTTTTT. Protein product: CASSSGQANTGELFF.

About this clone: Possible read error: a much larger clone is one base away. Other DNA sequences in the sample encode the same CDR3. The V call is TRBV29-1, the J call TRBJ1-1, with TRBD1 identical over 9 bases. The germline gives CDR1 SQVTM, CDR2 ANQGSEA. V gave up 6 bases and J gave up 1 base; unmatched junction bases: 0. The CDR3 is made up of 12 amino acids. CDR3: CSVDRGNTEAFF. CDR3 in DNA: TGCAGCGTGGACAGGGGGAACACTGAAGCTTTCTTT.

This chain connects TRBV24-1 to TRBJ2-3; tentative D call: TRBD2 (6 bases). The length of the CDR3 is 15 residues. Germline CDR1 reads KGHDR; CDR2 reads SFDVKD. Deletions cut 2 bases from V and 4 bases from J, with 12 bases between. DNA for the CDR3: TGTGCCACCAGTGATTCTCAGCGGGCCGCAGATACGCAGTATTTT. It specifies CATSDSQRAADTQYF.

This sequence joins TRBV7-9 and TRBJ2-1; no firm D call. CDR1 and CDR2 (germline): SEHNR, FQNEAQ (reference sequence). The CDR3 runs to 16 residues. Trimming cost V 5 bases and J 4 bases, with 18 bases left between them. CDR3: CASSPTDLGWYNEQFF. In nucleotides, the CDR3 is TGTGCCAGCAGCCCGACCGACCTGGGATGGTACAATGAGCAGTTCTTC.

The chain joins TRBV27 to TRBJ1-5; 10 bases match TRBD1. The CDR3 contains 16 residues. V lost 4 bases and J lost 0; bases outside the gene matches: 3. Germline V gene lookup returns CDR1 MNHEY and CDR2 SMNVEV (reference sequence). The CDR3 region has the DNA TGTGCCAGCAGTTCGGACAGGGGGTATAGCAATCAGCCCCAGCATTTT. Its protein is CASSSDRGYSNQPQHF.

The CDR3, as DNA: TGCGCCAGCAGCTTTCTACCAGGGGGGACTGAAGCTTTCTTT. It encodes CASSFLPGGTEAFF. This sequence joins TRBV5-1 and TRBJ1-1, with 7 nucleotides matching TRBD1. The CDR3 loop spans 14 amino acids. Trimming took 2 bases from V and 5 from J; bases not matched to a gene: 6. Germline assignment: CDR1 SGHRS and CDR2 YFSETQ. Together with reference TRBV5-1 and TRBJ1-1, the CDR3 gives the full variable domain: KAGVTQTPRYLIKTRGQQVTLSCSPISGHRSVSWYQQTPGQGLQFLFEYFSETQRNKGNFPGRFSGRQFSNSRSEMNVSTLELGDSALYLCASSFLPGGTEAFFGQGTRLTVV.

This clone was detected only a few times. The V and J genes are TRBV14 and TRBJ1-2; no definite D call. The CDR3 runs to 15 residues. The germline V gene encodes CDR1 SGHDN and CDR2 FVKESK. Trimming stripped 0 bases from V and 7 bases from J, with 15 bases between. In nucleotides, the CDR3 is TGTGCCAGCAGCCAAGATCTTACATATACTACTGGCTACACCTTC. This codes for CASSQDLTYTTGYTF.

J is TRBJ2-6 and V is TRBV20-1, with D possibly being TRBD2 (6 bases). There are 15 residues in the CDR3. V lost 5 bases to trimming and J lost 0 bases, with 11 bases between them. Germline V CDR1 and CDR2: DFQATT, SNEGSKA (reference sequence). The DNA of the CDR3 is TGCAGTGCTCGTGGGGGGAGCTCTGGGGCCAACGTCCTGACTTTC. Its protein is CSARGGSSGANVLTF.

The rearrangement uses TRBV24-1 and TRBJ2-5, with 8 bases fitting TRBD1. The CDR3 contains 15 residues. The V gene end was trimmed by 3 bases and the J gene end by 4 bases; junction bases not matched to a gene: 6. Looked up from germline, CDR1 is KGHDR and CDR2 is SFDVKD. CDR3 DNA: TGTGCCACCAGTGATCCCAGGGGGCGCGGAGAGACCCAGTACTTC. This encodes CATSDPRGRGETQYF.

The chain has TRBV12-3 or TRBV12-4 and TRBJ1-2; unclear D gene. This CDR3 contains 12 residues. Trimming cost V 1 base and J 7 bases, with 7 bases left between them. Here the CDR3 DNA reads TGTGCCAGCAGTTTAGGGTTTTCTGGCTACACCTTC. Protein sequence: CASSLGFSGYTF.

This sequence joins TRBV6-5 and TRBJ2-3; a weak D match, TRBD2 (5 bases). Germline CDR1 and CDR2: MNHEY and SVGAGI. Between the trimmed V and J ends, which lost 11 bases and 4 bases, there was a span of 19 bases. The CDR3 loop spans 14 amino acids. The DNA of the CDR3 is TGTGCCTCTTCTACGGGGAACTCCCCAGATACGCAGTATTTT. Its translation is CASSTGNSPDTQYF.

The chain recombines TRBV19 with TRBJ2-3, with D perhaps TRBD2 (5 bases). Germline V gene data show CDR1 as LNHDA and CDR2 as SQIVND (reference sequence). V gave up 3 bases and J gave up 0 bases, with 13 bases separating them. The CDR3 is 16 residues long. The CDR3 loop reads CASSIGYGGSTDTQYF. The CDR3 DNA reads TGTGCCAGTAGTATCGGTTATGGAGGCAGCACAGATACGCAGTATTTT. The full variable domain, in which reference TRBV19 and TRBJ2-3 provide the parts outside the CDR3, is DGGITQSPKYLFRKEGQNVTLSCEQNLNHDAMYWYRQDPGQGLRLIYYSQIVNDFQKGDIAEGYSVSREKKESFPLTVTSAQKNPTAFYLCASSIGYGGSTDTQYFGPGTRLTVL.

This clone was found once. This CDR3 reads CASSLGGRPVETQYF. CDR3 nucleotide sequence: TGCGCCAGCAGCTTGGGAGGCCGACCGGTAGAGACCCAGTACTTC. The chain links TRBV5-1 to TRBJ2-5; no definite D call. The CDR3 spans 15 residues. Trimming cost V 0 bases and J 4 bases, with 13 bases left between them. Germline assignment: CDR1 SGHRS and CDR2 YFSETQ.

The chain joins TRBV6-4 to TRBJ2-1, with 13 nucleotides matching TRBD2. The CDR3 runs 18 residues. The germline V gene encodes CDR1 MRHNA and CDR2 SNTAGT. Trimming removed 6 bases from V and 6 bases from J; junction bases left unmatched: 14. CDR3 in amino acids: CASSERLAGGPNPNEQFF. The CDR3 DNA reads TGTGCCAGCAGCGAGAGACTAGCGGGGGGCCCTAATCCCAATGAGCAGTTCTTC.

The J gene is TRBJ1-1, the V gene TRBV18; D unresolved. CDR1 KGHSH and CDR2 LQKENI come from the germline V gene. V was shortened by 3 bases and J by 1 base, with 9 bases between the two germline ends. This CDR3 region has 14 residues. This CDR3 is CASSPNDGNTEAFF. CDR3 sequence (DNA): TGTGCCAGCTCACCCAATGATGGGAACACTGAAGCTTTCTTT. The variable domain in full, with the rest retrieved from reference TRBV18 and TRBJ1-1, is NAGVMQNPRHLVRRRGQEARLRCSPMKGHSHVYWYRQLPEEGLKFMVYLQKENIIDESGMPKERFSAEFPKEGPSILRIQQVVRGDSAAYFCASSPNDGNTEAFFGQGTRLTVV.

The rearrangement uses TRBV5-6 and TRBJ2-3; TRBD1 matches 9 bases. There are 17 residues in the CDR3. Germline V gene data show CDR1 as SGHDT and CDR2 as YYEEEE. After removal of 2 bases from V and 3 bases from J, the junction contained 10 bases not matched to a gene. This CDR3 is CASSFRIQGARTDTQYF. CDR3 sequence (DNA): TGTGCCAGCAGCTTTCGTATACAGGGGGCGCGTACAGATACGCAGTATTTT.

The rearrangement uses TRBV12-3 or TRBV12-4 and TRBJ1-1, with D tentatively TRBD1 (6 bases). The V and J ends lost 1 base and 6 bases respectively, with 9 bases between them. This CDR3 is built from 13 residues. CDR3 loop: CASSLVGAAEAFF. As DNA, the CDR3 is TGTGCCAGCAGTTTAGTGGGGGCGGCTGAAGCTTTCTTT.

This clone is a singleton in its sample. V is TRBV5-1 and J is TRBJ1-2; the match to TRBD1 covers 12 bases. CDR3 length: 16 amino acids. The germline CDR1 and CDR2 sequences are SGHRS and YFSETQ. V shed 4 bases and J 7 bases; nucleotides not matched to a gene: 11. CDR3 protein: CASSPGQGANVRGYTF. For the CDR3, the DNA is TGCGCCAGCAGCCCGGGACAGGGGGCGAATGTGCGTGGCTACACCTTC.

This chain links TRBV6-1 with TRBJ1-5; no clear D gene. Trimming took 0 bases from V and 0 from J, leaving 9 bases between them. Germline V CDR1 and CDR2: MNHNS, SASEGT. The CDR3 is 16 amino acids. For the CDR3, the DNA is TGTGCCAGCAGTGAAGCGGGGATTTATAGCAATCAGCCCCAGCATTTT. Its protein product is CASSEAGIYSNQPQHF.

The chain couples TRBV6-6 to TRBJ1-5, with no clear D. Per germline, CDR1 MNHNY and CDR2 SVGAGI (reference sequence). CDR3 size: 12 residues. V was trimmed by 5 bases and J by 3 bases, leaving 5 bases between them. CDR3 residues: CASSGPNQPQHF. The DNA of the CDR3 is TGTGCCAGCAGTGGGCCCAATCAGCCCCAGCATTTT.

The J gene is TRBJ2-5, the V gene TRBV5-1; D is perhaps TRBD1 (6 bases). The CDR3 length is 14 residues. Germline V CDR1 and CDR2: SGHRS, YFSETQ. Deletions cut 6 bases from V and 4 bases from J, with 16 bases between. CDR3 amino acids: CASTPTGSGETQYF. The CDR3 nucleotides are TGCGCCAGCACCCCGACAGGCAGCGGAGAGACCCAGTACTTC. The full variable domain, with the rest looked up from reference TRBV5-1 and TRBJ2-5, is KAGVTQTPRYLIKTRGQQVTLSCSPISGHRSVSWYQQTPGQGLQFLFEYFSETQRNKGNFPGRFSGRQFSNSRSEMNVSTLELGDSALYLCASTPTGSGETQYFGPGTRLLVL.

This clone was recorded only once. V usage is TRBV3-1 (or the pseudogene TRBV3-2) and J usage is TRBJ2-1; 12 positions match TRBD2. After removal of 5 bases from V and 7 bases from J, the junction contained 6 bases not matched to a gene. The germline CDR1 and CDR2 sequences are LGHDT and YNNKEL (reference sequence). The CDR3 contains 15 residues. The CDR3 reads CASSKLAGGSNEQFF. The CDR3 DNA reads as TGTGCCAGCAGCAAACTAGCGGGGGGTTCAAATGAGCAGTTCTTC.

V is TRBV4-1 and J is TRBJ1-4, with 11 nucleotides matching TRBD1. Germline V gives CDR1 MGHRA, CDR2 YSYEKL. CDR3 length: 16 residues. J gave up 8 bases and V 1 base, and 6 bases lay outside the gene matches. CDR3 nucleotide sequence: TGCGCCAGCAGCCAAGGCCGGACAGGGGGCGAGGAAAAACTGTTTTTT. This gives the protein CASSQGRTGGEEKLFF.

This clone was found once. The CDR3 DNA reads as TGTGCCAGCAGTGCGGGGCGGACCTACGAGCAGTACGTC. Encoded protein: CASSAGRTYEQYV. This chain uses TRBV2 with TRBJ2-7; the D call may be TRBD1 or TRBD2 (5 bases each). With 4 bases removed from V and 2 bases from J, the gap between germline ends came to 9 bases. The CDR3 contains 13 residues. In germline, CDR1 is SNHLY, CDR2 FYNNEI.